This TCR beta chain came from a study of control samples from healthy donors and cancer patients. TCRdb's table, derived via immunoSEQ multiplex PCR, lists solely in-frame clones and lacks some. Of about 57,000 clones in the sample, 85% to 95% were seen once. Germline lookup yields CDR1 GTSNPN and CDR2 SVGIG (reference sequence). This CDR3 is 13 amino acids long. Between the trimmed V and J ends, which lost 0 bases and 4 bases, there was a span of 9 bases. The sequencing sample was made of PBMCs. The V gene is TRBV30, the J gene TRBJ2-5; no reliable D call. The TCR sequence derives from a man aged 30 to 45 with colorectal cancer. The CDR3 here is CAWSVDLRETQYF. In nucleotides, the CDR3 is TGTGCCTGGAGTGTAGATCTCCGAGAGACCCAGTACTTC. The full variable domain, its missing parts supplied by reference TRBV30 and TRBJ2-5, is SQTIHQWPATLVQPVGSPLSLECTVEGTSNPNLYWYRQAAGRGLQLLFYSVGIGQISSEVPQNLSASRPQDRQFILSSKKLLLSDSGFYLCAWSVDLRETQYFGPGTRLLVL.